These T cell receptor beta chains were read from a single sample in a study of blood T cell repertoires in COVID-19. Sequencing was performed with immunoSEQ multiplex PCR; in TCRdb, only in-frame clones are kept and a portion is missing. The sample holds approximately 210,000 clones; about 79% are singletons and the top ten take 3% to 4%. Sequenced: PBMCs or T cells enriched from blood (not recorded which). These receptor sequences come from a woman aged 55-69 years who had recovered from COVID-19. CDR3s include the opening cysteine and the closing phenylalanine or tryptophan. D genes are given only for firm matches. Only part of the rows carry a size: once, few, many, or a class if the clone is expanded.

>TRBJ2-5|TRBV6-2/TRBV6-3|-|-
TGTGCCAGCAGCCGGACAGAAGAGACCCAGTACTTC
CASSRTEETQYF
>TRBJ2-1|TRBV7-9|-|TRBD1
TGTGCCAGCAGCAAGGGACAGGGCTCCTACAATGAGCAGTTCTTC
CASSKGQGSYNEQFF
>TRBJ2-7|TRBV19|-|TRBD1
TGTGCCAGTACCCCCTTGGGGGACAGGGCTTTCTACGAGCAGTACTTC
CASTPLGDRAFYEQYF
>TRBJ1-1|TRBV5-8|-|-
TGTGCCAGCCTAAACAGGGTTCCCCAGAACACTGAAGCTTTCTTT
CASLNRVPQNTEAFF
>TRBJ1-3|TRBV6-5|-|-
TGTGCCAGCAGTTCACAGGCCTTCTCTGGAAACACCATATATTTT
CASSSQAFSGNTIYF
>TRBJ1-2|TRBV19|once|-
TGTGCCAGTAGCCCCCAAGCGGGCTATGGCTACACCTTC
CASSPQAGYGYTF
>TRBJ1-5|TRBV3-1/TRBV3-2|-|-
TGTGCCAGCAGCCAGCACGGGAGGGAGGGGGGCAATCAGCCCCAGCATTTT
CASSQHGREGGNQPQHF
>TRBJ1-2|TRBV3-1/TRBV3-2|-|-
TGTGCCAGCAGCCAGGCAGGGGGCTACACCTTC
CASSQAGGYTF
>TRBJ2-5|TRBV7-2|-|-
TGTGCCAGCAGCTTAGAATTTTCCGGGGAGACCCAGTACTTC
CASSLEFSGETQYF
>TRBJ1-2|TRBV25-1|-|-
TGTGCCAGCAGTGATCACAGGTTAGGATATGGTGGCTACACCTTC
CASSDHRLGYGGYTF
>TRBJ1-1|TRBV13|once|-
TGTGCCAGCAGCCCTTTCGGGGGGCAGGACACTGAAGCTTTCTTT
CASSPFGGQDTEAFF
>TRBJ1-1|TRBV28|-|-
TGTGCCAGCAGTTTCCCTGCCTTGGTCGGAGCTTTCTTT
CASSFPALVGAFF
>TRBJ2-3|TRBV19|-|-
TGTGCCAGTAGTATAGGGCCGGGGACAGATACGCAGTATTTT
CASSIGPGTDTQYF
>TRBJ2-5|TRBV7-2|-|-
TGTGCCAGCAGCTTAGCGGGGGGGCAGGTAGAGACCCAGTACTTC
CASSLAGGQVETQYF
>TRBJ1-2|TRBV27|-|-
TGTGCCAGCAGTTTATTGCGCGGGGCCTCGCTTTATGGCTACACCTTC
CASSLLRGASLYGYTF
>TRBJ2-3|TRBV4-2|-|TRBD2
TGTGCCAGCAGCCAAGGGACTAGCGGGGAATTCACAGATACGCAGTATTTT
CASSQGTSGEFTDTQYF
>TRBJ1-2|TRBV19|-|TRBD1
TGTGCCAGTAGTACGGACAGGGAATACGGCTACACCTTC
CASSTDREYGYTF
>TRBJ2-5|TRBV5-4|-|TRBD2
TGTGCCAGCAGCCCAGGACTAGTGTCTAGTTCGGAGACCCAGTACTTC
CASSPGLVSSSETQYF
>TRBJ2-7|TRBV7-9|-|-
TGTGCCAGCAGCTTAGAGGGGGTCCTGCTTGGGCAGCAGTACTTC
CASSLEGVLLGQQYF
>TRBJ1-1|TRBV18|-|-
TGTGCCAGCTCACCCTTCGTGGGACACCAGAACACTGAAGCTTTCTTT
CASSPFVGHQNTEAFF
>TRBJ2-7|TRBV6-2/TRBV6-3|-|TRBD2
TGTGCCAGCAGTACCGGGACTAGCGGGAGGAGCTCCTACGAGCAGTACTTC
CASSTGTSGRSSYEQYF
>TRBJ1-2|TRBV14|-|-
TGTGCCAGCAGCCAAAACGTAGTAACGGATGGCTACACCTTC
CASSQNVVTDGYTF
>TRBJ1-6|TRBV19|-|TRBD1
TGTGCCAGTAGTATAAATTCTGGGACAGGGACTCGGTCACCCCTCCACTTT
CASSINSGTGTRSPLHF
>TRBJ2-5|TRBV19|-|TRBD1
TGTGCCAGTAGTACCCCCGGGACAGCCAAAGAGACCCAGTACTTC
CASSTPGTAKETQYF
>TRBJ2-3|TRBV7-2|-|-
TGTGCCAGCAGCTTAGGCCTACCCCCTAGCACAGATACGCAGTATTTT
CASSLGLPPSTDTQYF
>TRBJ1-1|TRBV14|-|-
TGTGCCAGCAGCGTTATAGTGAACACTGAAGCTTTCTTT
CASSVIVNTEAFF
>TRBJ2-3|TRBV5-1|few|TRBD1
TGCGCCAGCAGCGCGGGACAGGCAAACACAGATACGCAGTATTTT
CASSAGQANTDTQYF
>TRBJ2-7|TRBV3-1/TRBV3-2|-|TRBD2
TGTGCCAGCAGCCATAGCGGGGGGGGCTCCTACGAGCAGTACTTC
CASSHSGGGSYEQYF
>TRBJ1-1|TRBV19|-|TRBD1
TGTGCCAGTAGTCAACAGGGGGCGGGGACTGAAGCTTTCTTT
CASSQQGAGTEAFF
>TRBJ2-2|TRBV4-3|-|-
TGCGCCAGCAGCCAAGAGTTGACACTCACAAACACCGGGGAGCTGTTTTTT
CASSQELTLTNTGELFF
>TRBJ1-2|TRBV10-3|-|TRBD1
TGTGCCATCACCGGGACAGCCTCTAACTATGGCTACACCTTC
CAITGTASNYGYTF
>TRBJ2-7|TRBV5-6|-|-
TGTGCCAGCAGCTTGGGAGGGCTCGGGTCCTACGAGCAGTACTTC
CASSLGGLGSYEQYF
>TRBJ1-1|TRBV25-1|-|-
TGTGCCAGCAGTGAATTGTGGCAGGGGCGGGTCACTGAAGCTTTCTTT
CASSELWQGRVTEAFF
>TRBJ1-1|TRBV9|-|-
TGTGCCAGCAGCGTAGCCGGGAACACTGAAGCTTTCTTT
CASSVAGNTEAFF
>TRBJ2-1|TRBV19|few|TRBD2
TGTGCCAGTGGTCTTAATCCGGGAGGGGTATACAATGAGCAGTTCTTC
CASGLNPGGVYNEQFF
>TRBJ2-2|TRBV24-1|-|-
TGTGCCACCAGCAAAGCTACTAGCATAGGCGGGGAGCTGTTTTTT
CATSKATSIGGELFF
>TRBJ1-1|TRBV19|-|-
TGTGCCAGTAGGGACAGCGTGAACACTGAAGCTTTCTTT
CASRDSVNTEAFF
>TRBJ2-1|TRBV19|-|TRBD2
TGTGCCAGTACGGTGAGGACTAGCGGGGGGACAAAGCAGTTCTTC
CASTVRTSGGTKQFF
>TRBJ1-1|TRBV7-8|few|-
TGTGCCAGCAGCTTAAAAACGAGACCGGGGGGGAGCACTGAAGCTTTCTTT
CASSLKTRPGGSTEAFF
>TRBJ2-5|TRBV7-6|-|TRBD2
TGTGCCAGCAGCTTATCGGGGACTAGCGGGAGGTTGGGAGAGACCCAGTACTTC
CASSLSGTSGRLGETQYF
>TRBJ1-4|TRBV7-2|-|-
TGTGCCAGCAGCGCCCTCCCCAGGGGAACTAATGAAAAACTGTTTTTT
CASSALPRGTNEKLFF
>TRBJ2-3|TRBV29-1|-|TRBD2
TGCAGCGGGGGGGGAATGACAGCCGGGTCAGATACGCAGTATTTT
CSGGGMTAGSDTQYF
>TRBJ2-2|TRBV2|-|TRBD2
TGTGCCAGCAGTCTGCTACTAGCGGGAGGGACCGGGGAGCTGTTTTTT
CASSLLLAGGTGELFF
>TRBJ2-1|TRBV6-5|once|-
TGTGCCAGCAGCTACAACCGGGACAACTACAATGAGCAGTTCTTC
CASSYNRDNYNEQFF
>TRBJ1-5|TRBV7-8|few|-
TGTGCCAGCAGCCGAGAGGGGGGGCTTGGCAATCAGCCCCAGCATTTT
CASSREGGLGNQPQHF
>TRBJ2-1|TRBV6-4|-|TRBD2
TGTGCCAGCAGTGGGACTAGCGGGAGACAAGAGCAGTTCTTC
CASSGTSGRQEQFF
>TRBJ1-1|TRBV11-2|-|-
TGTGCCAGCAGCTACCCCCCTTCCGGCACTGAAGCTTTCTTT
CASSYPPSGTEAFF
>TRBJ2-5|TRBV12-3/TRBV12-4|-|-
TGTGCCAGCAGACCCGGGATAATTGGGGACCAGTACTTC
CASRPGIIGDQYF
>TRBJ1-1|TRBV9|-|-
TGTGCCAGCAGCGCACAGTGGAGGGCCGGTCTATACACTGAAGCTTTCTTT
CASSAQWRAGLYTEAFF
>TRBJ1-2|TRBV19|-|-
TGTGCCAGTAGTATATCCGCCAGGGGCCACTATGGCTACACCTTC
CASSISARGHYGYTF
>TRBJ1-1|TRBV3-1/TRBV3-2|-|TRBD1
TGTGCCAGCAGCCAAGGGGGGACAGTGGGCACTGAAGCTTTCTTT
CASSQGGTVGTEAFF
>TRBJ2-7|TRBV6-5|-|TRBD1
TGTGCCAGCAGTCGGCCGGGACAGGGGGCCCACGAGCAGTACTTC
CASSRPGQGAHEQYF